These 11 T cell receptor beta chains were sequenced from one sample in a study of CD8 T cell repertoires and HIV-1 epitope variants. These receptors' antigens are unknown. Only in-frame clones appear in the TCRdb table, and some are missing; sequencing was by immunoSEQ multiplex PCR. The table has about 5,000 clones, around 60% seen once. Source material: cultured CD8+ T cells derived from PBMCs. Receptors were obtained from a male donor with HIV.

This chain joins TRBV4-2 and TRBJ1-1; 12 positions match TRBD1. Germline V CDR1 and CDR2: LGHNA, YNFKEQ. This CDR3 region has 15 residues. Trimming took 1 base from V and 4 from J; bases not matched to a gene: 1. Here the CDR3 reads CASSQGDRGPTEAFF. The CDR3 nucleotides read TGTGCCAGCAGCCAAGGGGACAGGGGGCCCACTGAAGCTTTCTTT.

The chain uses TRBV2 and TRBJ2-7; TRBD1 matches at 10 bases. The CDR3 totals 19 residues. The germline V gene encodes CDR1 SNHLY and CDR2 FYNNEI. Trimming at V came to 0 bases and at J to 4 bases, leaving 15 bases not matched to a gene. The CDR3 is CASSEAGQGSFFPNYEQYF. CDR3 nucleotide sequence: TGTGCCAGCAGTGAAGCGGGACAGGGGAGTTTCTTCCCAAATTACGAGCAGTACTTC.

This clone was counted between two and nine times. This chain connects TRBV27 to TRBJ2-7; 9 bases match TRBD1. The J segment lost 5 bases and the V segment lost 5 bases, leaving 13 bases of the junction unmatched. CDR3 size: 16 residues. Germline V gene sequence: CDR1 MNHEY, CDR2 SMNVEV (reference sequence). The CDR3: CASSLISGTGRNEQYF. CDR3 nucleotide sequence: TGTGCCAGCAGTCTCATCTCCGGGACAGGGAGGAACGAGCAGTACTTC.

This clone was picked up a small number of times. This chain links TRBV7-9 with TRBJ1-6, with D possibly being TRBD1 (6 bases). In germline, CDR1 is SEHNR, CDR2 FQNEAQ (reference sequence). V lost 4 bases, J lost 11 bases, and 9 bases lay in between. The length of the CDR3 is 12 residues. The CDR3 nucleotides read TGTGCCAGCAGCTCGGACAGTACACCCCTCCACTTT. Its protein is CASSSDSTPLHF.

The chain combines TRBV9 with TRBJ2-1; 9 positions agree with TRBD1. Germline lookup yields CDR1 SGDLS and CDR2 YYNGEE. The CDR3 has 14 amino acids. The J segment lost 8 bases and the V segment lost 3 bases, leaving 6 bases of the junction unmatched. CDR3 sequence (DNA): TGTGCCAGCAGCGACAGCACAGGGGGCGATGAGCAGTTCTTC. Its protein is CASSDSTGGDEQFF. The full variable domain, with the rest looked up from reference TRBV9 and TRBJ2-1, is DSGVTQTPKHLITATGQRVTLRCSPRSGDLSVYWYQQSLDQGLQFLIQYYNGEERAKGNILERFSAQQFPDLHSELNLSSLELGDSALYFCASSDSTGGDEQFFGPGTRLTVL.

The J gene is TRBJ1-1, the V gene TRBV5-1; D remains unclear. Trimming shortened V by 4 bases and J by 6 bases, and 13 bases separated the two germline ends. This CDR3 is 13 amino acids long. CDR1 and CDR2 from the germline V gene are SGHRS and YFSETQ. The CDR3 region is CASSLRLNAEAFF. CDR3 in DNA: TGCGCCAGCAGCCTCCGACTTAACGCTGAAGCTTTCTTT.

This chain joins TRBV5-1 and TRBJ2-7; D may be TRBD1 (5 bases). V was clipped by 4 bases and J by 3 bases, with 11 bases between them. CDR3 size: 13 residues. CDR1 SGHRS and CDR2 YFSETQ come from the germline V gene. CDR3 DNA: TGCGCCAGCAGCCCTTTACAGGACTACGAGCAGTACTTC. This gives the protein CASSPLQDYEQYF.

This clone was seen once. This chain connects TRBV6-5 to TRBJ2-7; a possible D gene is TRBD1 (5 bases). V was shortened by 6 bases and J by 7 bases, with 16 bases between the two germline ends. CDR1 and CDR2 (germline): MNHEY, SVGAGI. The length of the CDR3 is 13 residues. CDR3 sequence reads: CASRLQASREQYF. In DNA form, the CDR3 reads TGTGCCAGCAGACTACAGGCTAGTCGGGAGCAGTACTTC.

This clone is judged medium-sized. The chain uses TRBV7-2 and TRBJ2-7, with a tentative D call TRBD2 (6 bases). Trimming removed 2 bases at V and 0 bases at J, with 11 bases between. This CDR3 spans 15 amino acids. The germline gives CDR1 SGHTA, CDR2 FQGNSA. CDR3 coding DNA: TGTGCCAGCAGCTTAACCCGGGACTCCTCCTACGAGCAGTACTTC. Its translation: CASSLTRDSSYEQYF.

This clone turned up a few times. CDR3 residues: CASGQGAHNEQFF. Written as DNA, the CDR3 is TGTGCCAGCGGGCAGGGGGCGCATAATGAGCAGTTCTTC. The chain combines TRBV2 with TRBJ2-1; 8 bases are a match to TRBD1. The J segment lost 7 bases and the V segment lost 8 bases, leaving 7 bases of the junction unmatched. This CDR3 is 13 amino acids long. Germline V lookup: CDR1 SNHLY, CDR2 FYNNEI. The full variable domain, with the rest looked up from reference TRBV2 and TRBJ2-1, is EPEVTQTPSHQVTQMGQEVILRCVPISNHLYFYWYRQILGQKVEFLVSFYNNEISEKSEIFDDQFSVERPDGSNFTLKIRSTKLEDSAMYFCASGQGAHNEQFFGPGTRLTVL.

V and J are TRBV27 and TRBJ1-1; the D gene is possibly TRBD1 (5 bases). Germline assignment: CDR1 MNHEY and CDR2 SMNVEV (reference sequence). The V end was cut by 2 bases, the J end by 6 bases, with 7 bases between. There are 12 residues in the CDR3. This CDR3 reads CASSLGGAEAFF. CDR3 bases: TGTGCCAGCAGTTTAGGGGGGGCTGAAGCTTTCTTT.